This is a list of T cell receptor beta chains from one sample in a study of response to subunit inactivated influenza vaccine. TCRdb reanalysed the RT-PCR reads using MiXCR and keeps one entry per CDR3 protein. Here the sample spans about 540,000 distinct CDR3 sequences, roughly 23% being singletons. These data are also associated with another study on T cells expressing NK-cell markers.

This specimen was CD4+ T cells sorted from PBMCs, taken approximately 12 days after vaccination. The receptor set was obtained from a man aged 45-65 years who received an inactivated influenza vaccine. Both conserved end residues are part of each CDR3.

V	CDR3
TRBV6-5	CASSYPLAGESNEQFF
TRBV12-3/TRBV12-4	CASSLTGQGYGYTF
TRBV12-3/TRBV12-4	CASSLSDIHEQYF
TRBV10-3	CAISAGTLNTEAFF
TRBV29-1	CSVEGFGGETQYF
TRBV15	CATSRDLGRAWNTEAFF
TRBV5-1	CASSLGRGGQWTSTDTQYF
TRBV24-1	CATSDINRGNNEQFF
TRBV10-3	CAIRPGLAGRETQYF
TRBV5-6	CASSSLGVQLPDNEQFF
TRBV28	CASTLTAGSYNEQFF
TRBV4-1	CASSQENGAVGELFF
TRBV20-1	CSARDSRERPWEQYF
TRBV4-1	CVSSQGDRDHNEQFF
TRBV28	CASSSREFEQYF
TRBV20-1	CSARGPPSGVADTQYF